These 10 T cell receptor beta chains were all obtained from the same sample, sequenced in a study of T cells expressing NK-cell markers. With the 5' RACE reads reprocessed, TCRdb shows one record per CDR3 protein and no DNA. The sample table includes a few hundred thousand distinct CDR3 sequences. Sequences were obtained from blood T cells: a sorted CD56 or NKG2C T cell subset, CD4+ or CD8+ T cells, or bulk PBMC T cells (not recorded which). These receptors all come from a man aged 18 to 29 in good health.

The J gene is TRBJ2-5, the V gene TRBV4-3; TCRdb names TRBD1, which stays unverified in the absence of DNA. Germline CDR1 and CDR2: LGHNA and YSLEER. The CDR3 has 13 residues. CDR3 in amino acids: CASSQVDPGTQYF.

The chain joins TRBV12-3 or TRBV12-4 to TRBJ2-3; the D call of TRBD2 rests on TCRdb alone, since no DNA is present to check it. This CDR3 contains 16 residues. The CDR3 spells CASSRDLPRVGDTQYF.

The chain links TRBV5-1 to TRBJ2-7; TCRdb indicates TRBD1, and absent DNA this call remains unverified. Germline V CDR1 and CDR2: SGHRS, YFSETQ. There are 17 residues in the CDR3. The CDR3 here is CASSLGSQGATGYEQYF.

V usage is TRBV20-1 and J usage is TRBJ1-1; checking the TCRdb D call of TRBD1 is not possible without DNA. In germline, CDR1 is DFQATT, CDR2 SNEGSKA (reference sequence). This CDR3 has 14 amino acids. The CDR3 reads CSALTGTYNTEAFF.

J is TRBJ2-7 and V is TRBV18; TCRdb's D call of TRBD2 is untestable without DNA. The CDR3 extends over 14 amino acids. Germline-derived CDR1 and CDR2 are KGHSH and LQKENI. CDR3 region: CASSPPSVIYEQYF.

The chain recombines TRBV20-1 with TRBJ2-3; the D call of TRBD2 rests on TCRdb alone, since no DNA is present to check it. Germline V gene sequence: CDR1 DFQATT, CDR2 SNEGSKA (reference sequence). The CDR3 has 14 amino acids. CDR3: CSASSGGGVDTQYF.

V gene TRBV20-1 combines with J gene TRBJ1-6. Germline V gene sequence: CDR1 DFQATT, CDR2 SNEGSKA (reference sequence). The CDR3 totals 14 residues. CDR3 protein: CSARVGAYNSPLHF.

The V gene is TRBV4-3, the J gene TRBJ2-3; TCRdb indicates TRBD2, and absent DNA this call remains unverified. Germline V gene sequence: CDR1 LGHNA, CDR2 YSLEER. This CDR3 has 17 residues. CDR3 residues: CASSQRGKPASGDTQYF.

The chain joins TRBV12-3 or TRBV12-4 to TRBJ2-5; absent DNA, TCRdb's TRBD1 call cannot be checked. This CDR3 is built from 14 residues. The CDR3 region is CASSLGGSMETQYF.

This chain uses TRBV12-3 or TRBV12-4 with TRBJ2-6; TCRdb outputs TRBD1, but without DNA this stays unchecked. CDR3 size: 18 residues. The CDR3 protein is CASSLGPQGAYGANVLTF.